Listed below are T cell receptor beta chains from one sample, sequenced in a study of T cells in Graves' hyperthyroidism and ophthalmopathy. TCRdb called the multiplex PCR reads again in MiXCR, with one record for every CDR3 protein. The sample records about 700,000 distinct CDR3 sequences, about 14% being singletons. The sample was blood. Source of these receptors: a woman between 18 and 29 years old with Graves' hyperthyroidism. Each CDR3 is given with its conserved first and last residue. A D gene is named only where the DNA matches it firmly. Size is stated for part of the rows, as once, few or many counts, or as a class when the clone is expanded.

clone_size j_call d_call v_call cdr3_aa cdr3_nt
many TRBJ2-2 NA TRBV20-1 CSAQELVGTGELFF TGCAGTGCTCAGGAACTAGTCGGAACCGGGGAGCTGTTTTTT
many TRBJ2-2 TRBD1 TRBV12-3/TRBV12-4 CASSGVRDRGFNTGELFF TGTGCCAGCAGCGGCGTCCGGGACAGGGGATTTAACACCGGGGAGCTGTTTTTT
many TRBJ1-1 TRBD1 TRBV3-1 CASSQGTTGGTEAFF TGTGCCAGCAGCCAAGGGACAACAGGGGGCACTGAAGCTTTCTTT
NA TRBJ1-6 TRBD1 TRBV9 CASSVDSGQGHSPLHF TGTGCCAGCAGCGTAGACTCGGGACAGGGGCATTCACCCCTCCACTTT
many TRBJ2-1 NA TRBV11-2 CASSLAAGFSYNEQFF TGTGCCAGCAGCTTAGCGGCGGGGTTCTCCTACAATGAGCAGTTCTTC
few TRBJ2-7 NA TRBV12-3/TRBV12-4 CASSFLGVSSEQYF TGTGCCAGCAGTTTTCTCGGCGTTTCATCCGAGCAGTACTTC
many TRBJ2-3 TRBD1 TRBV7-3 CASSFYRGSTDTQYF TGTGCCAGCAGCTTTTACAGGGGAAGCACAGATACGCAGTATTTT
NA TRBJ2-5 TRBD1 TRBV5-6 CASSLDGTGPRLSQYF TGTGCCAGCAGCTTGGATGGGACAGGGCCCAGGTTATCCCAGTACTTC
few TRBJ1-5 NA TRBV2 CANSRNDKAGQPQHF TGTGCCAACAGTCGAAATGACAAGGCGGGCCAGCCCCAGCATTTT
NA TRBJ2-2 NA TRBV28 CASNRDQANTGELFF TGTGCCAGCAACAGGGATCAGGCAAACACCGGGGAGCTGTTTTTT
many TRBJ2-7 TRBD2 TRBV6-2/TRBV6-3 CASSSSSGRSSYEQYF TGTGCCAGCAGTTCTTCTAGCGGGAGAAGCTCCTACGAGCAGTACTTC
many TRBJ2-5 NA TRBV12-3/TRBV12-4 CASSRWLNTETQYF TGTGCCAGCAGCCGGTGGCTAAACACGGAGACCCAGTACTTC
many TRBJ2-1 TRBD2 TRBV2 CAIKGLAGASSYNEQFF TGTGCCATAAAAGGACTAGCGGGAGCCAGCTCCTACAATGAGCAGTTCTTC
NA TRBJ2-6 NA TRBV5-5 CASSFGTGTGANVLTF TGTGCCAGCAGCTTTGGAACAGGGACTGGGGCCAACGTCCTGACTTTC
NA TRBJ1-2 TRBD1 TRBV6-1 CASAVTGGVYGYTF TGTGCCAGCGCCGTGACAGGGGGCGTCTATGGCTACACCTTC
NA TRBJ2-1 TRBD1 TRBV20-1 CSARKVGQGAFSSYNEQFF TGCAGTGCTAGAAAGGTGGGACAGGGAGCCTTTAGCTCCTACAATGAGCAGTTCTTC
many TRBJ2-7 NA TRBV6-1 CASKQGVLGYEQYF TGTGCCAGCAAACAAGGGGTATTAGGCTACGAGCAGTACTTC
many TRBJ2-7 NA TRBV3-1 CASSRRFRTYEQYF TGTGCCAGCAGCCGGAGGTTTAGGACCTACGAGCAGTACTTC
NA TRBJ1-6 NA TRBV7-9 CASSFAALNSPLHF TGTGCCAGCAGCTTTGCAGCACTTAATTCACCCCTCCACTTT
many TRBJ2-3 NA TRBV18 CASSPRVFSTDTQYF TGTGCCAGCTCACCGAGGGTTTTTAGCACAGATACGCAGTATTTT
few TRBJ2-1 NA TRBV30 CAWEDSYNEQFF TGTGCCTGGGAGGACTCCTACAATGAGCAGTTCTTC
many TRBJ1-2 NA TRBV7-2 CASSEGQFNYGYTF TGTGCCAGCAGCGAGGGGCAGTTTAACTATGGCTACACCTTC
many TRBJ2-5 NA TRBV7-8 CASSLGGKGAVQETQYF TGTGCCAGCAGCTTAGGGGGTAAAGGGGCAGTCCAAGAGACCCAGTACTTC
NA TRBJ2-1 NA TRBV20-1 CSARDIGGYYNEQFF TGCAGTGCTAGAGATATCGGCGGGTACTACAATGAGCAGTTCTTC
many TRBJ1-6 NA TRBV19 CASSIGGPGSPLHF TGTGCCAGTAGTATTGGAGGACCGGGATCACCCCTCCACTTT